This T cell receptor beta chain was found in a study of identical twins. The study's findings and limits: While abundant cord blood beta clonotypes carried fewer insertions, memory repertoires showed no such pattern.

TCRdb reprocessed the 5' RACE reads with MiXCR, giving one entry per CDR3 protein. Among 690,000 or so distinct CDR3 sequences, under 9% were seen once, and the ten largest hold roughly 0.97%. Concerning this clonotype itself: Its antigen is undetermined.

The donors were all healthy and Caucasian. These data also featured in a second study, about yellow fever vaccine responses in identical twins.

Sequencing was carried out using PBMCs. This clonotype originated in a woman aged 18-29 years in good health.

The CDR3 DNA reads TGTGCCAGCACCGGGACCGTCCAGCTTGTCGGGGAGCTGTTTTTT. Translation gives CASTGTVQLVGELFF. The chain has TRBV28 and TRBJ2-2, with D tentatively TRBD1 or TRBD2 (5 bases each). Trimming removed 7 bases from V and 7 bases from J, with 19 bases in between. The germline V gene has CDR1 MDHEN and CDR2 SYDVKM. The length of the CDR3 is 15 residues.